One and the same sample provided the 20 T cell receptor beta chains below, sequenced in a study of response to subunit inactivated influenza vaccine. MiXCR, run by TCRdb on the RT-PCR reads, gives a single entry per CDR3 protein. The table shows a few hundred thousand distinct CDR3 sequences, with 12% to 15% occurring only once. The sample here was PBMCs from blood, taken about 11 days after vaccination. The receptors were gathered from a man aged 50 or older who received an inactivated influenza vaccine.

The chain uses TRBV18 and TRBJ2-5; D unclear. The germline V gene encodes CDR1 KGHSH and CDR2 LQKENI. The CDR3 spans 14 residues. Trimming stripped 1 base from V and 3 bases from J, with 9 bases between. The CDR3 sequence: CASSPREYEETQYF. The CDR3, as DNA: TGTGCCAGCTCACCACGGGAATACGAAGAGACCCAGTACTTC.

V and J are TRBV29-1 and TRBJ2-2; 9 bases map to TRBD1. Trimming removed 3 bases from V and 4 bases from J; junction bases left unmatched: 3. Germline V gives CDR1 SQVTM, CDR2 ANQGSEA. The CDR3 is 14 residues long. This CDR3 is CSVDQGQGTGELFF. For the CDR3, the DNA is TGCAGCGTTGACCAGGGACAGGGCACCGGGGAGCTGTTTTTT.

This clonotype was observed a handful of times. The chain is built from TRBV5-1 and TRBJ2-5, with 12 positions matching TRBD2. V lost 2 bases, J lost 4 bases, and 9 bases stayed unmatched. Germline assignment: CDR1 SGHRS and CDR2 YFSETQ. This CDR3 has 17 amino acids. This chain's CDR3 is CASSFQLAGGSGETQYF. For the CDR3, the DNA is TGCGCCAGCAGCTTCCAACTAGCGGGGGGAAGCGGAGAGACCCAGTACTTC.

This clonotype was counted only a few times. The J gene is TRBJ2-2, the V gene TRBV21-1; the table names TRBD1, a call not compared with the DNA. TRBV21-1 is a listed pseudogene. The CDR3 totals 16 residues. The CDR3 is CASSKERGRRTGELFF. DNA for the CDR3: TGTGCCAGCAGCAAAGAAAGGGGCCGGAGGACCGGGGAGCTGTTTTTT.

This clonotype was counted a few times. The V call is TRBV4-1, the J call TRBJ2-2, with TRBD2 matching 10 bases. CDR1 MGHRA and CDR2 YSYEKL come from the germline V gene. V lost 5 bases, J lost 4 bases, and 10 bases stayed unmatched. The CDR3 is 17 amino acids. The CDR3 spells CASSSSLAGVGTGELFF. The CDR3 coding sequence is TGCGCCAGCAGCTCCTCCCTAGCGGGAGTGGGCACCGGGGAGCTGTTTTTT.

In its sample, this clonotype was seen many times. CDR3 amino acids: CAISEKETSVNEQFF. CDR3 bases: TGTGCCATCAGTGAGAAGGAGACTAGCGTCAATGAGCAGTTCTTC. The chain recombines TRBV10-3 with TRBJ2-1, with TRBD2 matching over 8 bases. The CDR3 spans 15 residues. CDR1 ENHRY and CDR2 SYGVKD come from the germline V gene. Trimming cost V 2 bases and J 6 bases; bases outside gene matches: 6.

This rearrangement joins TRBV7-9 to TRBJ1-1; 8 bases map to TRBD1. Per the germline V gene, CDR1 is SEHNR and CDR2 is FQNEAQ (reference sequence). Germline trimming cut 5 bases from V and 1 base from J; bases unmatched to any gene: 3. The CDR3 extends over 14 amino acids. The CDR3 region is CASSATGANTEAFF. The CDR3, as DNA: TGTGCCAGCAGCGCGACAGGGGCGAACACTGAAGCTTTCTTT.

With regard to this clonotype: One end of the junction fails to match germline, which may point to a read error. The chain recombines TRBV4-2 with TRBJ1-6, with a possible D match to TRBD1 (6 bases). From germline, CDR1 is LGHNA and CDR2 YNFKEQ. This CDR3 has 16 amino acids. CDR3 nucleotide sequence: TGTGCCAGCAGTCAAGGTGGGGGGGCGGACAATTCACCCCTCCACTTT. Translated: CASSQGGGADNSPLHF.

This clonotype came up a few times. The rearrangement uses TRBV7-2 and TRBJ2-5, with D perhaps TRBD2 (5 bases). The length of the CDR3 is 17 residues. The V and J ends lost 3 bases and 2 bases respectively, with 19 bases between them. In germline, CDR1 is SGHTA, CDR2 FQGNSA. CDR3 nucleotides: TGTGCCAGCAGCTTTAGGTCGGGGAGTTACCTACAAGAGACCCAGTACTTC. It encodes CASSFRSGSYLQETQYF.

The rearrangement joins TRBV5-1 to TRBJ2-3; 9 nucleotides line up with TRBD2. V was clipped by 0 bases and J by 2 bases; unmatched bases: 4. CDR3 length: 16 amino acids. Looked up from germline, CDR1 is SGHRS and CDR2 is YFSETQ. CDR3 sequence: CASSLVLAGNTDTQYF. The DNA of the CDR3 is TGCGCCAGCAGCTTGGTTCTAGCGGGGAACACAGATACGCAGTATTTT.

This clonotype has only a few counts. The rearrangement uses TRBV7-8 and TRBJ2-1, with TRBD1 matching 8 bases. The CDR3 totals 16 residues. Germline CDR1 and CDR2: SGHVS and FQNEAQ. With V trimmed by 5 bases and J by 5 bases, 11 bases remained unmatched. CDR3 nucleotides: TGTGCCAGCAGCGCCGGACAGGGCCCGTTTAACAATGAGCAGTTCTTC. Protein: CASSAGQGPFNNEQFF.

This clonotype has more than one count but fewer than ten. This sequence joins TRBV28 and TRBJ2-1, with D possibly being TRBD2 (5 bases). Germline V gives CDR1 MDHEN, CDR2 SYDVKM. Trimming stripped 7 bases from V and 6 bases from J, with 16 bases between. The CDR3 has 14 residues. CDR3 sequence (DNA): TGTGCCAGCACGTTCGGGGTAGGCGGCAATGAGCAGTTCTTC. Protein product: CASTFGVGGNEQFF.

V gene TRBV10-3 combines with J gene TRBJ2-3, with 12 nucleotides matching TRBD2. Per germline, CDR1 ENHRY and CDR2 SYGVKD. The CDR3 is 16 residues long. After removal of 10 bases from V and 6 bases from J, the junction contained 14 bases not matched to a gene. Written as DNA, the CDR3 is TGTGCCACGCAGAATGGACTAGCGGGAAGTGCGGATACGCAGTATTTT. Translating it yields CATQNGLAGSADTQYF.

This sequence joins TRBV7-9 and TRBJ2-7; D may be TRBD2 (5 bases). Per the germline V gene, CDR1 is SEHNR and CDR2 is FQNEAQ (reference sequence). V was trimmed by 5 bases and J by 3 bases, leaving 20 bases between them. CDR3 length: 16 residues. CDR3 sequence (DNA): TGTGCCAGCAGCCCAATGGGGAGCGAGAGATTCTACGAGCAGTACTTC. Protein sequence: CASSPMGSERFYEQYF.

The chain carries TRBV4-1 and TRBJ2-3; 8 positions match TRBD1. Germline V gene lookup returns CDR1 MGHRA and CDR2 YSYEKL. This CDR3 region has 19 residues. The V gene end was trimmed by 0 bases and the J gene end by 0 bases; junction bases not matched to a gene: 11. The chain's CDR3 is CASSQDPRPGGTSTDTQYF. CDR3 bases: TGCGCCAGCAGCCAAGATCCCCGACCAGGGGGCACTAGCACAGATACGCAGTATTTT.

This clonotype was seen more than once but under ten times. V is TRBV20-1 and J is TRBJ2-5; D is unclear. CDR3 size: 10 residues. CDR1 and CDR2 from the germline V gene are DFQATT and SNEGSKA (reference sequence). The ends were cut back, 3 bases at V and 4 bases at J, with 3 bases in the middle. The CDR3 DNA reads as TGCAGTGCTAGGTCAGAGACCCAGTACTTC. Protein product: CSARSETQYF.

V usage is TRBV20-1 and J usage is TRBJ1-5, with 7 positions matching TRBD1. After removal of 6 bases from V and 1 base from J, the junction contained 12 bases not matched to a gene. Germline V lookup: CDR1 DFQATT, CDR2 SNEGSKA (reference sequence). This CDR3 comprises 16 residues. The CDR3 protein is CSARSKQGYSNQPQHF. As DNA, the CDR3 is TGCAGTGCACGAAGTAAACAGGGGTACAGCAATCAGCCCCAGCATTTT.

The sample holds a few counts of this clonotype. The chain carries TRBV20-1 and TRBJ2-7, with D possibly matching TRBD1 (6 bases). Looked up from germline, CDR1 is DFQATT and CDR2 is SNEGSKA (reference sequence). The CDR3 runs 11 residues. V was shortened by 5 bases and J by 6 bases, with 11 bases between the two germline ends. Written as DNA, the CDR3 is TGCAGTGCTGCACAGGGACCCGAGCAGTACTTC. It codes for CSAAQGPEQYF.

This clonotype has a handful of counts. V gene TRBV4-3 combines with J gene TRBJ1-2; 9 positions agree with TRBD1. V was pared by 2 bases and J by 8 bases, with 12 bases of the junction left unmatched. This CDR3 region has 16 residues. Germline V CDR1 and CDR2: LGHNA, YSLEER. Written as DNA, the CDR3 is TGCGCCAGCAGCCAACCCCCGGCGGGACAGGGTTTGGGCTACACCTTC. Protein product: CASSQPPAGQGLGYTF.

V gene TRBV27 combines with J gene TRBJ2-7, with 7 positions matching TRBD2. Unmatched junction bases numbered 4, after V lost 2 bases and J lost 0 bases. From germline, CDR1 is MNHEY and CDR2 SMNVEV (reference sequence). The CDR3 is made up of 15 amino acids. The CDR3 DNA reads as TGTGCCAGCAGTTTACGACTAGCAGTCTCCTACGAGCAGTACTTC. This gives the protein CASSLRLAVSYEQYF.